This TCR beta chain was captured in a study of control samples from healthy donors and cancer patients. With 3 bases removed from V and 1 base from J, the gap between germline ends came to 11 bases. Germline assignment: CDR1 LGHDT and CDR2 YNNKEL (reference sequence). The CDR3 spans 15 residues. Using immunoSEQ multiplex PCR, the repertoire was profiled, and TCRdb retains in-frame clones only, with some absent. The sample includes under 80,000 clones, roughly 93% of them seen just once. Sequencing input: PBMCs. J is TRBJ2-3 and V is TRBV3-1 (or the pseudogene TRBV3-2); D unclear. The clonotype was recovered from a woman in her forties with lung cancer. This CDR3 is CASSQTRTGTDTQYF. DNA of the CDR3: TGTGCCAGCAGCCAGACCAGGACGGGCACAGATACGCAGTATTTT.